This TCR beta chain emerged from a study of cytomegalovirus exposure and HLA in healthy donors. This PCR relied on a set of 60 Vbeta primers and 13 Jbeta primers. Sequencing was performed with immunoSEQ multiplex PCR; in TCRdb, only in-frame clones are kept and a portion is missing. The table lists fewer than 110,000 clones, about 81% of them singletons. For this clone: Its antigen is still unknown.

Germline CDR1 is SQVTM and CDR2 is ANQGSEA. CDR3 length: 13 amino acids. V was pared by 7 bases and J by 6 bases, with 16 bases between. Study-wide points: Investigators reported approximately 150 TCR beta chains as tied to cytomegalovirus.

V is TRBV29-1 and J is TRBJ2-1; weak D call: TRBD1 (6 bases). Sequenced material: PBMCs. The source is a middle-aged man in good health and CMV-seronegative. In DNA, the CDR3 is TGCAGCGCTGGGACAACAGCTAGCAATGAGCAGTTCTTC. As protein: CSAGTTASNEQFF.